The 30 T cell receptor beta chains in this list originate from one sample, sequenced in a study of blood T cell repertoires in COVID-19. Method: immunoSEQ multiplex PCR; TCRdb's copy keeps in-frame clones and lacks some. The table has around 230,000 clones, about nine tenths seen once; the top ten hold over 3%. Sequencing was carried out using PBMCs or T cells enriched from blood (not recorded which). These receptors were obtained from a woman between 40 and 50 years old with acute COVID-19.

This clone was counted once. The J gene is TRBJ1-1, the V gene TRBV10-1, with D maybe TRBD1 (6 bases). The V gene's germline CDR1 is WNHNN and CDR2 SYGVQD (reference sequence). CDR3 length: 14 amino acids. Between the trimmed V and J ends, which lost 3 bases and 5 bases, there was a span of 13 bases. The CDR3: CASSDSLQGTEAFF. In DNA, the CDR3 is TGCGCCAGCAGTGACAGCCTACAGGGTACTGAAGCTTTCTTT.

This clone showed up just a few times. The J gene is TRBJ2-2, the V gene TRBV7-2, with no clear D. The CDR3 runs 14 residues. Germline V CDR1 and CDR2: SGHTA, FQGNSA. Trimming took 1 base from V and 4 from J, leaving 7 bases between them. The CDR3 DNA reads TGTGCCAGCAGCTTAGGCAGGCCCACCGGGGAGCTGTTTTTT. Encoded protein: CASSLGRPTGELFF.

V gene TRBV2 combines with J gene TRBJ2-3; no firm D call. Germline assignment: CDR1 SNHLY and CDR2 FYNNEI. V lost 8 bases, J lost 0 bases, and 3 bases lay in between. CDR3 size: 11 residues. The CDR3 here is CASSSTDTQYF. The CDR3 nucleotides are TGTGCCAGCTCAAGCACAGATACGCAGTATTTT.

The chain joins TRBV6-5 to TRBJ1-5; D is possibly TRBD1 (5 bases). The germline V gene has CDR1 MNHEY and CDR2 SVGAGI. The length of the CDR3 is 12 residues. V shed 5 bases and J shed 6 bases, with 8 bases lying between them. The CDR3 loop reads CASSQRGQPQHF. CDR3 in DNA: TGTGCCAGCAGTCAAAGGGGTCAGCCCCAGCATTTT.

J is TRBJ1-2 and V is TRBV20-1; D is unclear. From germline, CDR1 is DFQATT and CDR2 SNEGSKA (reference sequence). V lost 3 bases, J lost 7 bases, and 18 bases lay in between. The CDR3 is 14 amino acids. This CDR3 reads CSASKGPGRFGYTF. The CDR3 coding sequence is TGCAGTGCTAGTAAGGGCCCCGGGAGGTTTGGCTACACCTTC.

The J gene is TRBJ1-1, the V gene TRBV5-1, with 8 bases aligning to TRBD1. In germline, CDR1 is SGHRS, CDR2 YFSETQ. This CDR3 spans 14 amino acids. V shed 5 bases, J shed 1 base, and the junction held 4 bases outside the gene matches. The CDR3 region has the DNA TGCGCCAGCAGTAGTCAGGGGGCGAACACTGAAGCTTTCTTT. Translating it yields CASSSQGANTEAFF.

This clone was seen only once. V and J are TRBV2 and TRBJ2-1; 11 nucleotides agree with TRBD1. This CDR3 is 14 amino acids long. With V trimmed by 6 bases and J by 9 bases, 7 bases remained unmatched. Germline lookup yields CDR1 SNHLY and CDR2 FYNNEI. In DNA form, the CDR3 reads TGTGCCAGCAGACCAAGGACAGGGGGCTTTGAGCAGTTCTTC. Translation gives CASRPRTGGFEQFF.

J is TRBJ1-2 and V is TRBV21-1; TRBD1 is the table's D call, not checked against the DNA. TRBV21-1 is a known pseudogene. The CDR3 contains 12 residues. The CDR3 DNA sequence: TGTGCCATATTCGACAGGGGCTATGGCTACACCTTC. Protein product: CAIFDRGYGYTF.

The chain uses TRBV7-2 and TRBJ2-7; D is uncertain. Trimming pared 5 bases from V and 0 bases from J, leaving 11 bases between. The CDR3 contains 14 residues. In germline, CDR1 is SGHTA, CDR2 FQGNSA. CDR3 amino acids: CASSLEQASYEQYF. CDR3 coding DNA: TGTGCCAGCAGCCTTGAGCAGGCCTCCTACGAGCAGTACTTC.

This clone was seen more than once but under ten times. The V gene is TRBV19, the J gene TRBJ1-1; 9 bases are a match to TRBD1. This CDR3 spans 15 amino acids. Unmatched junction bases numbered 6, after V lost 5 bases and J lost 2 bases. Germline loops: CDR1 LNHDA, CDR2 SQIVND (reference sequence). The CDR3 here is CASSARQGENTEAFF. CDR3 nucleotide sequence: TGTGCCAGTAGTGCCCGACAGGGGGAAAACACTGAAGCTTTCTTT.

The rearrangement joins TRBV6-5 to TRBJ1-2, with D perhaps TRBD1 (5 bases). Germline V gene data show CDR1 as MNHEY and CDR2 as SVGAGI. The length of the CDR3 is 15 residues. V was shortened by 0 bases and J by 7 bases, with 15 bases between the two germline ends. CDR3 DNA sequence: TGTGCCAGCAGTTACTCGTTTCAGGGTCTCTTTGGCTACACCTTC. Residues: CASSYSFQGLFGYTF.

This chain uses TRBV5-6 with TRBJ1-2, with D possibly being TRBD1 (5 bases). The V gene lost 0 bases and the J gene lost 4 bases, with 13 bases spanning the gap. The CDR3 sequence is 15 residues long. CDR1 is SGHDT and CDR2 is YYEEEE in the germline V gene. The CDR3, as DNA: TGTGCCAGCAGCTTGGTGACAGTCGGAGCCTATGGCTACACCTTC. Translated: CASSLVTVGAYGYTF.

In DNA, the CDR3 is TGCGCCAGCAGCTTACACCAGGGACAAGAGACCCAGTACTTC. Translation: CASSLHQGQETQYF. This chain links TRBV5-1 with TRBJ2-5; D perhaps matches TRBD1 (5 bases). With 2 bases removed from V and 2 bases from J, the gap between germline ends came to 10 bases. CDR1 and CDR2 from the germline V gene are SGHRS and YFSETQ. This CDR3 has 14 amino acids.

The chain is built from TRBV9 and TRBJ1-3, with D perhaps matching TRBD1 (6 bases). This CDR3 comprises 17 residues. CDR1 SGDLS and CDR2 YYNGEE come from the germline V gene. V lost 3 bases and J lost 0, with 16 bases in between. In DNA form, the CDR3 reads TGTGCCAGCAGCGCCACCGACAGGAGAAGCTCTGGAAACACCATATATTTT. Protein: CASSATDRRSSGNTIYF.

This clone was counted a single time. The chain combines TRBV3-1 (or the pseudogene TRBV3-2) with TRBJ1-3, with D perhaps matching TRBD1 (6 bases). Deletions cut 0 bases from V and 3 bases from J, with 9 bases between. The CDR3 consists of 15 residues. Germline CDR1 reads LGHDT; CDR2 reads YNNKEL (reference sequence). CDR3 in amino acids: CASSQDRGFGNTIYF. Written as DNA, the CDR3 is TGTGCCAGCAGCCAAGACAGGGGTTTTGGAAACACCATATATTTT.

The chain links TRBV27 to TRBJ1-2, with TRBD1 matching 7 bases. This CDR3 contains 16 residues. Germline-derived CDR1 and CDR2 are MNHEY and SMNVEV (reference sequence). J gave up 4 bases and V 6 bases, and 14 bases lay outside the gene matches. CDR3 protein: CASRIGTGVFGYGYTF. The CDR3 DNA follows: TGTGCCAGCAGAATCGGAACAGGGGTATTCGGCTATGGCTACACCTTC.

This sequence joins TRBV7-8 and TRBJ2-1; 9 nucleotides line up with TRBD2. Germline V lookup: CDR1 SGHVS, CDR2 FQNEAQ. Losses at the gene ends were 5 bases for V and 9 bases for J; bases not matched to a gene: 5. This CDR3 spans 13 amino acids. As DNA, the CDR3 is TGTGCCAGCAGCGCGCTACTAGCGGGTGAGCAGTTCTTC. Translation gives CASSALLAGEQFF.

The chain joins TRBV18 to TRBJ2-7; unclear D gene. This CDR3 comprises 15 residues. V was trimmed by 3 bases and J by 2 bases, leaving 14 bases between them. Germline CDR1 is KGHSH and CDR2 is LQKENI. CDR3 sequence: CASSPGSSYAYEQYF. The DNA of the CDR3 is TGTGCCAGCTCACCGGGCTCATCCTATGCCTACGAGCAGTACTTC.

This clone was recorded once. The gene calls are TRBV7-8 and TRBJ1-1; TRBD1 aligns across 7 bases. With 1 base clipped from V and 1 base from J, the junction kept 6 bases outside the gene matches. The length of the CDR3 is 16 residues. Germline values: CDR1 SGHVS, CDR2 FQNEAQ. CDR3 residues: CASSLGSRGTNTEAFF. The CDR3 DNA is TGTGCCAGCAGCTTAGGATCCAGGGGGACGAACACTGAAGCTTTCTTT.

The chain carries TRBV2 and TRBJ1-2; D gene uncertain. Per germline, CDR1 SNHLY and CDR2 FYNNEI. The CDR3 length is 14 residues. V lost 2 bases and J 8 bases, leaving 15 bases between the germline ends. This CDR3 reads CASSENGRAAGYTF. The CDR3 DNA reads TGTGCCAGCAGTGAAAACGGGAGGGCTGCCGGCTACACCTTC.

The rearrangement uses TRBV13 and TRBJ1-2, with D possibly TRBD1 on 6 matching bases. Trimming took 2 bases from V and 6 from J, leaving 19 bases between them. Germline loops: CDR1 PRHDT, CDR2 FYEKMQ (reference sequence). The CDR3 runs 16 residues. CDR3 in amino acids: CASSLSQFRTADGYTF. CDR3 DNA sequence: TGTGCCAGCAGCTTATCTCAGTTCCGGACAGCTGATGGCTACACCTTC.

The chain links TRBV29-1 to TRBJ1-1; D unclear. Trimming stripped 3 bases from V and 7 bases from J, with 12 bases between. Germline V gives CDR1 SQVTM, CDR2 ANQGSEA. The CDR3 loop spans 12 amino acids. The chain's CDR3 is CSVDIGSGEAFF. The CDR3 region has the DNA TGCAGCGTTGATATCGGCAGCGGTGAAGCTTTCTTT.

The chain couples TRBV5-1 to TRBJ1-2; a weak D match, TRBD1 (6 bases). From germline, CDR1 is SGHRS and CDR2 YFSETQ. This CDR3 has 13 residues. V was pared by 1 base and J by 8 bases, with 12 bases between. As DNA, the CDR3 is TGCGCCAGCAGCTTGACAGGGCTAGAGGGCTACACCTTC. Its translation: CASSLTGLEGYTF. The complete variable domain, with remaining parts taken from reference TRBV5-1 and TRBJ1-2, reads KAGVTQTPRYLIKTRGQQVTLSCSPISGHRSVSWYQQTPGQGLQFLFEYFSETQRNKGNFPGRFSGRQFSNSRSEMNVSTLELGDSALYLCASSLTGLEGYTFGSGTRLTVV.

The rearrangement links TRBV27 to TRBJ2-1, with 10 nucleotides matching TRBD1. Losses at the gene ends were 6 bases for V and 4 bases for J; bases not matched to a gene: 9. Germline V gene data show CDR1 as MNHEY and CDR2 as SMNVEV (reference sequence). This CDR3 is built from 16 residues. CDR3 coding DNA: TGTGCCAGCAGCCTACCCCGGGACAGGGGTTACAATGAGCAGTTCTTC. This encodes CASSLPRDRGYNEQFF.

The CDR3 reads CASSRRQGAMNSPLHF. The CDR3 bases are TGTGCCAGCAGTCGACGTCAGGGGGCGATGAATTCACCCCTCCACTTT. V gene TRBV6-6 combines with J gene TRBJ1-6; 8 positions match TRBD1. The J segment lost 7 bases and the V segment lost 5 bases, leaving 10 bases of the junction unmatched. In germline, CDR1 is MNHNY, CDR2 SVGAGI (reference sequence). The length of the CDR3 is 16 residues.

J is TRBJ2-2 and V is TRBV27, with 8 bases matching TRBD1. The V segment lost 2 bases and the J segment 7 bases; nucleotides outside the gene matches: 9. This CDR3 is 16 amino acids long. The V gene's germline CDR1 is MNHEY and CDR2 SMNVEV (reference sequence). The chain's CDR3 is CASSLNSGGRSGELFF. CDR3 sequence (DNA): TGTGCCAGCAGTTTAAACTCAGGGGGCCGTAGCGGGGAGCTGTTTTTT.

The chain is built from TRBV6-5 and TRBJ1-6; 7 nucleotides match TRBD1. Losses at the gene ends were 5 bases for V and 7 bases for J; bases not matched to a gene: 5. This CDR3 comprises 14 residues. Looked up from germline, CDR1 is MNHEY and CDR2 is SVGAGI. The CDR3 protein is CASSNRDRNSPLHF. The CDR3, as DNA: TGTGCCAGCAGTAACCGGGACAGAAATTCACCCCTCCACTTT.

This clone was counted between two and nine times. V and J are TRBV18 and TRBJ1-1; 9 positions match TRBD1. Germline trimming cut 1 base from V and 8 bases from J; bases unmatched to any gene: 2. The CDR3 has 13 amino acids. From germline, CDR1 is KGHSH and CDR2 LQKENI. CDR3 protein: CASSPRTGDEAFF. The CDR3 DNA follows: TGTGCCAGCTCACCACGGACAGGGGACGAAGCTTTCTTT.

This chain uses TRBV3-1 (or the pseudogene TRBV3-2) with TRBJ1-3, with D perhaps matching TRBD1 (6 bases). V dropped 3 bases and J dropped 2 bases, with 14 bases sitting between them. The CDR3 contains 16 residues. Germline V gene lookup returns CDR1 LGHDT and CDR2 YNNKEL (reference sequence). CDR3 region: CASSHARGAAGNTIYF. Here the CDR3 DNA reads TGTGCCAGCAGCCACGCCCGGGGGGCCGCTGGAAACACCATATATTTT.

The chain is built from TRBV19 and TRBJ2-2; D is perhaps TRBD2 (6 bases). Germline V gene sequence: CDR1 LNHDA, CDR2 SQIVND (reference sequence). CDR3 size: 18 residues. V lost 6 bases, J lost 2 bases, and 22 bases lay in between. The CDR3, as DNA: TGTGCCAGTAGCGCCCGTGGGAGGTCCTTCGGCAACACCGGGGAGCTGTTTTTT. The encoded protein is CASSARGRSFGNTGELFF.